A selection of T cell receptor beta chains follows, all from one sample in a study of blood T cell repertoires in COVID-19. The method was immunoSEQ multiplex PCR; TCRdb's version includes in-frame clones alone and lacks a portion of them. The sample holds more than 95,000 clones, 79% seen once. The specimen was peripheral blood. The receptor set was obtained from a man aged 40-55 years with active or convalescent COVID-19. CDR3s include the opening cysteine and the closing phenylalanine or tryptophan. Each record gives: clone size, V gene, J gene, D gene, CDR3 DNA, CDR3 protein. The D gene is left open where the match is weak. Size is stated for part of the rows, as once, few or many counts, or as a class when the clone is expanded.

clone size: NA; V gene: TRBV29-1; J gene: TRBJ1-2; D gene: NA; CDR3 DNA: TGCAGCGTTGAACTGAGGACTTCTTATGGCTACACCTTC; CDR3 protein: CSVELRTSYGYTF
clone size: NA; V gene: TRBV30; J gene: TRBJ2-7; D gene: TRBD2; CDR3 DNA: TGTGCCTGGAGTGTGCGCGGGGGAACCTACGAGCAGTACTTC; CDR3 protein: CAWSVRGGTYEQYF
clone size: NA; V gene: TRBV3-1/TRBV3-2; J gene: TRBJ2-3; D gene: TRBD1; CDR3 DNA: TGTGCCAGCAGCCCGCGACAGGGGGCCGTTAGCACAGATACGCAGTATTTT; CDR3 protein: CASSPRQGAVSTDTQYF
clone size: NA; V gene: TRBV30; J gene: TRBJ1-1; D gene: NA; CDR3 DNA: TGTGCCTGGGGGTCCCAGGATTCTGAAGCTTTCTTT; CDR3 protein: CAWGSQDSEAFF
clone size: NA; V gene: TRBV18; J gene: TRBJ1-4; D gene: TRBD1; CDR3 DNA: TGTGCCAGCTCTACTACAGGGGGCGAAAATGAAAAACTGTTTTTT; CDR3 protein: CASSTTGGENEKLFF
clone size: NA; V gene: TRBV30; J gene: TRBJ1-2; D gene: NA; CDR3 DNA: TGTGCCTGGAGTGATCCGGGCCGCAGGACGGGAGTGAGGTTC; CDR3 protein: CAWSDPGRRTGVRF
clone size: NA; V gene: TRBV6-2/TRBV6-3; J gene: TRBJ2-5; D gene: TRBD2; CDR3 DNA: TGTGCCAGCAGTTACCAGGGACTAGCGAGTGAGACCCAGTACTTC; CDR3 protein: CASSYQGLASETQYF
clone size: NA; V gene: TRBV2; J gene: TRBJ2-7; D gene: TRBD1; CDR3 DNA: TGTGCCATACTCCTGGTGGACAGGGGCTACGAGCAGTACTTC; CDR3 protein: CAILLVDRGYEQYF
clone size: once; V gene: TRBV4-3; J gene: TRBJ2-1; D gene: TRBD1; CDR3 DNA: TGCGCCAGCAGCCAAGGAGGACAGGGGTTGAATGAGCAGTTCTTC; CDR3 protein: CASSQGGQGLNEQFF
clone size: NA; V gene: TRBV5-4; J gene: TRBJ2-3; D gene: NA; CDR3 DNA: TGTGCCAGCACCGTTTGGGGGAGAGGAGGGGCAGATACGCAGTATTTT; CDR3 protein: CASTVWGRGGADTQYF
clone size: NA; V gene: TRBV2; J gene: TRBJ1-1; D gene: NA; CDR3 DNA: TGTGCCAGCAGTGAAGTTCGAGGATACACTGAAGCTTTCTTT; CDR3 protein: CASSEVRGYTEAFF